This T cell receptor beta chain originates from a study of cytotoxic CD8 clonotypes in ibrutinib-treated CLL. Study overall: Some 25 partial and 2 complete responses; at median around 71 months, about 14 remitted, 12 progressed.

With sequencing, the targeted depth ranged from 1 in 200,000 to 1 in 1 million T cells. TCRdb's table, derived via immunoSEQ multiplex PCR, lists solely in-frame clones and lacks some. Here the sample spans 150,000 or so clones, 81% being singletons. In the case of this clone: Its antigen is undetermined.

Study results and limitations: On treatment, the uncommon public clonotypes contracted or remained stable. A difference in sampling times existed between sustained-remission and progressing patients.

This sequence originates from a human donor with chronic lymphocytic leukemia. This sample comprised PBMCs, obtained after 12 months of ibrutinib treatment.

The CDR3 sequence is CASSVGGQETQYF. The DNA for the CDR3 is TGTGCCAGCAGCGTAGGGGGTCAAGAGACCCAGTACTTC. The V and J genes are TRBV9 and TRBJ2-5; no firm D call. The CDR3 extends over 13 amino acids. V shed 0 bases and J shed 2 bases, with 5 bases lying between them. CDR1 and CDR2 from the germline V gene are SGDLS and YYNGEE.